The entry that follows covers one TCR beta chain sequence. The data are from a study of somatic mutations in cytotoxic T cells in rheumatoid arthritis. The germline V gene encodes CDR1 MGHRA and CDR2 YSYEKL. Trimming left V 4 bases short and J 6 bases short, with 15 bases between. This CDR3 has 14 residues. Some clones are missing from TCRdb's copy, which holds only in-frame ones; the method was immunoSEQ multiplex PCR. The repertoire holds 30,000 to 45,000 clones, with roughly 80% as singletons. The investigators isolated CD4+ and CD8+ cells by positive magnetic bead selection and checked their purity by flow cytometry.

The chain joins TRBV4-1 to TRBJ1-1; D is unresolved. The sequenced sample was CD8+ T cells sorted from blood. This receptor was identified in a man aged 35 to 55 in good health. The DNA for the CDR3 is TGCGCCAGCAGCCCGAACGTGGGGATCGCTGAAGCTTTCTTT. This gives the protein CASSPNVGIAEAFF.